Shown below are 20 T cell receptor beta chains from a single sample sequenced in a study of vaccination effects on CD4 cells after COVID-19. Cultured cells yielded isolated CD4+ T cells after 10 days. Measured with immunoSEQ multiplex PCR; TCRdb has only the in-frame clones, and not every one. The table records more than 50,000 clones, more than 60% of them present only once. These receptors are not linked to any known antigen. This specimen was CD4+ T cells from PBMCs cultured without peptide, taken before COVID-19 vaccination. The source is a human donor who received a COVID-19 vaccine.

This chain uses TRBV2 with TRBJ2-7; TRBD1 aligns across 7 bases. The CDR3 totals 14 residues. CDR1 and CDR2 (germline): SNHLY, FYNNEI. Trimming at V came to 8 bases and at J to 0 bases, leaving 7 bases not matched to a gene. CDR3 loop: CASLRDRVSYEQYV. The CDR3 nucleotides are TGTGCCAGCTTGCGAGACAGGGTCTCCTACGAGCAGTACGTC.

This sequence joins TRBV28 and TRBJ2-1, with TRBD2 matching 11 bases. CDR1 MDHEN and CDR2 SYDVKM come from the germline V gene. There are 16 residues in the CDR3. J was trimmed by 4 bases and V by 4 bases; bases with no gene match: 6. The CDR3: CASSSRLAGHYNEQFF. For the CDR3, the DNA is TGTGCCAGCAGTTCCCGACTAGCGGGGCATTACAATGAGCAGTTCTTC.

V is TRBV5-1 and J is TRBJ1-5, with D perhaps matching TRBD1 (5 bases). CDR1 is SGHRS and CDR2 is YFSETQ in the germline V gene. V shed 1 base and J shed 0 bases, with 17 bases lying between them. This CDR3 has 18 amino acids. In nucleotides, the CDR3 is TGCGCCAGCAGCTTGACCCCGACGGGGCCCTATAGCAATCAGCCCCAGCATTTT. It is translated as CASSLTPTGPYSNQPQHF.

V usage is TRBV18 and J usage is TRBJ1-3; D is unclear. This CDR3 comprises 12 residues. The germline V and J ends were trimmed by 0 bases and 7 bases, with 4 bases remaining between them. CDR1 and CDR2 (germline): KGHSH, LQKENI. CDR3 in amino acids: CASSPPGNTIYF. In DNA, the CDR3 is TGTGCCAGCTCACCACCGGGGAACACCATATATTTT.

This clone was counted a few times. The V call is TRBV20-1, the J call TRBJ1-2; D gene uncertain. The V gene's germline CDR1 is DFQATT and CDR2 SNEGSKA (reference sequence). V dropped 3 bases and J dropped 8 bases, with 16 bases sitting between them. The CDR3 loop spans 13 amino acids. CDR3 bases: TGCAGTGCTAGTGGGCAGGCTGGGATAGGCTACACCTTC. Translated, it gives CSASGQAGIGYTF.

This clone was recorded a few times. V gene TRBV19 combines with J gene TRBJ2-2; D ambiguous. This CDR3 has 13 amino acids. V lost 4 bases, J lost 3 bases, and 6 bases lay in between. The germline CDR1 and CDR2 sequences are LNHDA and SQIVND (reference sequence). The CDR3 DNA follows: TGTGCCAGTAGTACCGCCCACACCGGGGAGCTGTTTTTT. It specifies CASSTAHTGELFF. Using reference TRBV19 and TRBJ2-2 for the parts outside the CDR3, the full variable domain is DGGITQSPKYLFRKEGQNVTLSCEQNLNHDAMYWYRQDPGQGLRLIYYSQIVNDFQKGDIAEGYSVSREKKESFPLTVTSAQKNPTAFYLCASSTAHTGELFFGEGSRLTVL.

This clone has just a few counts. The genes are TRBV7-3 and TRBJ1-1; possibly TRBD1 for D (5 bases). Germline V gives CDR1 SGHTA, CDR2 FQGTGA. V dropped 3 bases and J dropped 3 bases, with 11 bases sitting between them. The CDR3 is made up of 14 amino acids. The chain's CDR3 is CASSFGGSDTEAFF. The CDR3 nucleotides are TGTGCCAGCAGCTTTGGGGGGAGTGACACTGAAGCTTTCTTT. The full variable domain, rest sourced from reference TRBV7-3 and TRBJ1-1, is GAGVSQTPSNKVTEKGKYVELRCDPISGHTALYWYRQSLGQGPEFLIYFQGTGAADDSGLPNDRFFAVRPEGSVSTLKIQRTERGDSAVYLCASSFGGSDTEAFFGQGTRLTVV.

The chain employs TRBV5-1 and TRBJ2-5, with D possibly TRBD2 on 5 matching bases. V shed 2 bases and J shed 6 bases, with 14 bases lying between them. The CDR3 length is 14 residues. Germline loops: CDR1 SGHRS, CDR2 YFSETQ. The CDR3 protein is CASSFQDGVQTQYF. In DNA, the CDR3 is TGCGCCAGCAGCTTTCAAGACGGGGTGCAGACCCAGTACTTC.

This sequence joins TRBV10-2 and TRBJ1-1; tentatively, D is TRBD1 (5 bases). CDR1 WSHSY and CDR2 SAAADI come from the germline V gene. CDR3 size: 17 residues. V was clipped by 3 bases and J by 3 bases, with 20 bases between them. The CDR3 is CASSDPGSSRGDTEAFF. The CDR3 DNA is TGCGCCAGCAGTGACCCCGGAAGTTCAAGGGGCGACACTGAAGCTTTCTTT.

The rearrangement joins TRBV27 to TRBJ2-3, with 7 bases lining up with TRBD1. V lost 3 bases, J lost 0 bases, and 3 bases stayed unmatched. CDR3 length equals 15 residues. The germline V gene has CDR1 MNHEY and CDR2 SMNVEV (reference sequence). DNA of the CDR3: TGTGCCAGCAGTTTGAGGGGGCCTAGCACAGATACGCAGTATTTT. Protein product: CASSLRGPSTDTQYF.

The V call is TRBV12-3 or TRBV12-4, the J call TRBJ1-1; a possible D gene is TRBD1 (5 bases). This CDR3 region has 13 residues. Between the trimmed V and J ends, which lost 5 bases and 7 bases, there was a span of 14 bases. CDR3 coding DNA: TGTGCCAGCAGTCCCCACAGGTCCGATGAAGCTTTCTTT. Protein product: CASSPHRSDEAFF.

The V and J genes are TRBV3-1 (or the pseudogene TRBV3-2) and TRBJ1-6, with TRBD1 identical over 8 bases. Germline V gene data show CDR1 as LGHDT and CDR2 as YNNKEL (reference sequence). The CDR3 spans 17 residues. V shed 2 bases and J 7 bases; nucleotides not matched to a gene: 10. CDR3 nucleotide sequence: TGTGCCAGCAGCCAAACGGGGACAGGCCCACTAAATTCACCCCTCCACTTT. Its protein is CASSQTGTGPLNSPLHF.

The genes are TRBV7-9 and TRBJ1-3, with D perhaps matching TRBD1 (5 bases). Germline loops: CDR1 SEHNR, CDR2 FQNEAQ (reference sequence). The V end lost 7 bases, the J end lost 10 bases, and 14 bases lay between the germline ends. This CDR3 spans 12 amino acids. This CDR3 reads CASTRLEGTIYF. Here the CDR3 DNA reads TGTGCCAGCACAAGACTGGAGGGGACCATATATTTT.

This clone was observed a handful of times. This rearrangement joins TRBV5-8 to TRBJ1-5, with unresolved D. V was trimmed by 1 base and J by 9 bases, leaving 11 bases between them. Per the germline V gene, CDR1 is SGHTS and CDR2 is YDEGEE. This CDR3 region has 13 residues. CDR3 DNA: TGTGCCAGCAGCTTGACTAGGGCCTCGCCCCAGCATTTT. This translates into CASSLTRASPQHF.

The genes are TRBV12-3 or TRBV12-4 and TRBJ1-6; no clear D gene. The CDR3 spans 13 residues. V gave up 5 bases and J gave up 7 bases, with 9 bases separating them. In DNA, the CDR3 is TGTGCCAGCAGTCTCCTACAGAATTCACCCCTCCACTTT. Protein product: CASSLLQNSPLHF.

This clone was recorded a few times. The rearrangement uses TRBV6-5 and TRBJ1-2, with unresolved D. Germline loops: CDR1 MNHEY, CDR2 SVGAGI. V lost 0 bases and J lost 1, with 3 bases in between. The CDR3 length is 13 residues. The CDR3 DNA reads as TGTGCCAGCAGTTACTCAGGTAACTATGGCTACACCTTC. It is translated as CASSYSGNYGYTF.

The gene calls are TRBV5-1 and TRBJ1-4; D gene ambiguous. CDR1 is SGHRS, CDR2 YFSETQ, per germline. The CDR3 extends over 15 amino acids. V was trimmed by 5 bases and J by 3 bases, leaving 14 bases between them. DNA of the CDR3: TGCGCCAGCAGGACCTCAGTAACAGCTAATGAAAAACTGTTTTTT. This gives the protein CASRTSVTANEKLFF.

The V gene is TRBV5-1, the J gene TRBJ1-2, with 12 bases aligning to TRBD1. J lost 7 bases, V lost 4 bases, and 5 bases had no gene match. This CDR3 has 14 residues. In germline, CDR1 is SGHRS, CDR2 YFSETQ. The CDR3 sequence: CASSQGTGGSGYTF. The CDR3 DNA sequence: TGCGCCAGCAGCCAGGGGACAGGGGGCTCTGGCTACACCTTC.

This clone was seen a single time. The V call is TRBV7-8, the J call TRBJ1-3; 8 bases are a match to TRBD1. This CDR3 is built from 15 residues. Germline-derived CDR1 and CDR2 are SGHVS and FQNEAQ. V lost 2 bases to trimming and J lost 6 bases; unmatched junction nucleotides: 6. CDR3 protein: CASSLRETGANTIYF. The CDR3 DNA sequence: TGTGCCAGCAGCTTACGGGAGACAGGGGCAAACACCATATATTTT.

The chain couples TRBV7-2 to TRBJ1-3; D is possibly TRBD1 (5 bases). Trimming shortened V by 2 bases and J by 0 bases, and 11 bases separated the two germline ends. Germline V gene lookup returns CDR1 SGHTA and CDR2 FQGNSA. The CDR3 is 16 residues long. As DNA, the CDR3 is TGTGCCAGCAGCTTAAGGGGACTCACCTCTGGAAACACCATATATTTT. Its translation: CASSLRGLTSGNTIYF.